These T cell receptor beta chains were read from a single sample in a study of cytomegalovirus exposure and HLA in healthy donors. The protocol was immunoSEQ multiplex PCR, while the TCRdb copy is restricted to in-frame clones and leaves out a portion. The table records some 96,000 clones, 55% to 75% of them present only once. The sample taken for sequencing was PBMCs. The receptors stem from a man between 60 and 75 years old in good health and CMV-seronegative. CDR3s include the opening cysteine and the closing phenylalanine or tryptophan. Size is stated for part of the rows, as once, few or many counts, or as a class when the clone is expanded.

j_call clone_size v_call cdr3_aa
TRBJ2-4 - TRBV28 CASRGVLAKNIQYF
TRBJ2-2 - TRBV14 CASSQGGGAGERGELFF
TRBJ2-3 - TRBV2 CASRRSGSLDTQYF
TRBJ1-5 - TRBV7-6 CASSPRTGGGQPQHF
TRBJ2-7 - TRBV28 CASSLYSYEQYF
TRBJ2-1 - TRBV11-2 CASSLGNTSGTYNEQFF
TRBJ1-1 - TRBV7-3 CASSSAGEGAEAFF
TRBJ2-2 - TRBV15 CATSRASGTENTGELFF
TRBJ2-7 - TRBV6-1 CATKGGGTYEQYF
TRBJ2-1 - TRBV13 CASSPQGAGAYNEQFF
TRBJ2-7 - TRBV5-1 CASYLPLPSKGQISYEQYF
TRBJ2-7 - TRBV13 CASSDGLAETYEQYF
TRBJ2-3 - TRBV9 CASSEGHTDTQYF
TRBJ1-1 - TRBV19 CASSSQGGYTEAFF
TRBJ1-1 - TRBV10-3 CAISESVGQATEAFF
TRBJ2-1 - TRBV18 CASSLSQGGDEQFF
TRBJ1-5 once TRBV21-1 CASSSTDRGSLGQPQHF
TRBJ1-2 - TRBV18 CASSPEQGHGYTF
TRBJ2-7 - TRBV4-1 CASSQRLGGGASYEQYF
TRBJ1-2 - TRBV2 CASSEAGQEGGYTF
TRBJ2-1 - TRBV7-9 CASIPTGGGRYNEQFF
TRBJ2-7 - TRBV9 CASSVEEGYEQYF
TRBJ2-7 - TRBV28 CASSPPSGDEQYF
TRBJ1-2 - TRBV30 CARSGGVDGGYTF
TRBJ1-1 - TRBV10-3 CAISGRDNMNTEAFF
TRBJ2-7 - TRBV19 CASSPPGDRAYEQYF
TRBJ2-5 - TRBV27 CASSPLAGVETQYF